This TCR beta chain was sequenced in a study of T-cell memory formation after mild COVID-19. Study background: The TCR clusters were mostly specific to one donor. General study results and limits: Contracting CD4+ clones sat mainly in CM and EM; CD8+ in EMRA. Some clones that responded were present in memory (sampled pre-infection), which suggests cross-reactive memory joined.

Libraries for TCRalpha and TCRbeta carried sample barcodes and unique molecular identifiers via 5'RACE. TCRdb fed the 5' RACE reads into MiXCR, producing one record per CDR3 protein. Of 180,000 or so distinct CDR3 sequences detected, 16% appear once; the ten largest clones hold more than 2%. This clonotype was found a few times. What it binds is not known. Germline V CDR1 and CDR2: LGHNA, YSLEER. Trimming removed 4 bases from V and 4 bases from J, with 19 bases in between. The CDR3 sequence is 16 residues long. The chain employs TRBV4-3 and TRBJ1-2; D may be TRBD1 (5 bases). The sequenced material came from PBMCs or a T cell subset sorted from them (not recorded which). The receptor was derived from an adult woman who had mild COVID-19 (a few samples of this study predate the infection). Cell type and time point are not known. CDR3 DNA: TGCGCCAGCAGCCCCCGGGGGGGGTTTTCGGGCTATGGCTACACCTTC. As protein: CASSPRGGFSGYGYTF.